These 22 T cell receptor beta chains came from one sample sequenced in a study of cytomegalovirus exposure and HLA in healthy donors (dated by TCRdb to 2016 to 2017). The receptor library was made with the immunoSEQ multiplex PCR assay. A mixture of 60 forward primers for TCR Vbeta segments and 13 reverse primers for TCR Jbeta segments was used in the multiplex PCR. Not all clones reach the TCRdb copy of this immuneACCESS table, which keeps in-frame sequences only. Checked studies attribute under half of the gap to unresolved V genes and leave the rest unexplained. The sample table lists roughly 170,000 clones, around 80% of them with a count of one. Approximately 1.5% of the sample rests with the top ten. Input material: PBMCs. Receptors were obtained from a woman aged 25 to 39 in good health and CMV-seropositive.

As regards this clone: This sample includes further DNA sequences coding for the same CDR3. J is TRBJ2-7 and V is TRBV10-3, with D perhaps matching TRBD1 (7 bases). The CDR3 consists of 15 residues. Germline CDR1 reads ENHRY; CDR2 reads SYGVKD. The V gene lost 6 bases and the J gene lost 0 bases, with 15 bases spanning the gap. The CDR3 nucleotides read TGTGCCATCAGCCTCGCAGGGGGGAGCTCCTACGAGCAGTACTTC. Translation gives CAISLAGGSSYEQYF.

In its sample, this clone was seen once. The CDR3 DNA reads as TGTGCCAGCAGCTTGACAGGGGGCGGCCATGAGCAGTTCTTC. It translates to CASSLTGGGHEQFF. The chain employs TRBV11-2 and TRBJ2-1, with 10 bases lining up with TRBD1. This CDR3 comprises 14 residues. J lost 8 bases, V lost 3 bases, and 4 bases had no gene match. Germline CDR1 reads SGHAT; CDR2 reads FQNNGV.

V gene TRBV5-4 combines with J gene TRBJ2-3; weak D call: TRBD1 (6 bases). Trimming cost V 1 base and J 6 bases, with 24 bases left between them. Germline V gene lookup returns CDR1 SGHNT and CDR2 YYREEE (reference sequence). The CDR3 runs to 18 residues. The CDR3 reads CASSLIGTPTPHRDTQYF. The CDR3 bases are TGTGCCAGCAGCTTGATCGGGACACCTACCCCCCACAGGGATACGCAGTATTTT. The whole variable domain, remainder taken from reference TRBV5-4 and TRBJ2-3, is ETGVTQSPTHLIKTRGQQVTLRCSSQSGHNTVSWYQQALGQGPQFIFQYYREEENGRGNFPPRFSGLQFPNYSSELNVNALELDDSALYLCASSLIGTPTPHRDTQYFGPGTRLTVL.

This clone was counted once. This chain links TRBV5-4 with TRBJ2-2; 7 bases line up with TRBD2. This CDR3 contains 16 residues. Germline-derived CDR1 and CDR2 are SGHNT and YYREEE (reference sequence). Trimming cost V 4 bases and J 0 bases; bases outside gene matches: 6. The DNA for the CDR3 is TGTGCCAGCAGCACGACGGGAGGCCCGAACACCGGGGAGCTGTTTTTT. Encoded protein: CASSTTGGPNTGELFF.

In its sample, this clone was seen once. This chain links TRBV5-1 with TRBJ1-4; the D gene is possibly TRBD1 (6 bases). CDR1 SGHRS and CDR2 YFSETQ come from the germline V gene. The CDR3 spans 15 residues. V was trimmed by 4 bases and J by 5 bases, leaving 15 bases between them. CDR3 amino acids: CASSLVPGANEKLFF. As DNA, the CDR3 is TGCGCCAGCAGCCTAGTCCCAGGGGCAAATGAAAAACTGTTTTTT.

The rearrangement joins TRBV30 to TRBJ2-2; no firm D call. Germline values: CDR1 GTSNPN, CDR2 SVGIG (reference sequence). V was cut by 0 bases and J by 6 bases, with 8 bases left in between. The CDR3 has 13 residues. The CDR3 DNA reads TGTGCCTGGAGTGTACAAGGAGCCGGGGAGCTGTTTTTT. Translating it yields CAWSVQGAGELFF.

The chain uses TRBV15 and TRBJ2-6, with D perhaps TRBD2 (5 bases). Germline-derived CDR1 and CDR2 are LNHNV and YYDKDF (reference sequence). Trimming removed 11 bases at V and 1 base at J, with 21 bases between. The length of the CDR3 is 17 residues. The DNA for the CDR3 is TGTGCCTCCCGAGTGGGAGAATTTCCATCTGGGGCCAACGTCCTGACTTTC. Its protein is CASRVGEFPSGANVLTF.

The chain combines TRBV12-5 with TRBJ2-5; TRBD2 matches at 7 bases. The germline V gene encodes CDR1 LGHNT and CDR2 FRNRAP. The CDR3 runs 17 residues. The V gene end was trimmed by 0 bases and the J gene end by 2 bases; junction bases not matched to a gene: 9. CDR3 sequence reads: CASGLVRGESRQETQYF. The CDR3 DNA is TGTGCTAGTGGTTTGGTACGGGGGGAGAGCCGGCAAGAGACCCAGTACTTC.

The chain uses TRBV19 and TRBJ2-1, with D tentatively TRBD2 (6 bases). The CDR3 is 15 amino acids. V dropped 7 bases and J dropped 7 bases, with 20 bases sitting between them. In germline, CDR1 is LNHDA, CDR2 SQIVND (reference sequence). This CDR3 is CASNPNIGGRNEQFF. The CDR3, as DNA: TGTGCCAGTAACCCTAATATCGGAGGGCGAAATGAGCAGTTCTTC.

This sequence joins TRBV2 and TRBJ2-3; D gene ambiguous. Trimming removed 3 bases at V and 0 bases at J, with 7 bases between. This CDR3 has 14 residues. Germline V gene sequence: CDR1 SNHLY, CDR2 FYNNEI. The CDR3, as DNA: TGTGCCAGCAGTGAGAGCTGGAGCACAGATACGCAGTATTTT. Translation: CASSESWSTDTQYF. The whole variable domain, remainder taken from reference TRBV2 and TRBJ2-3, is EPEVTQTPSHQVTQMGQEVILRCVPISNHLYFYWYRQILGQKVEFLVSFYNNEISEKSEIFDDQFSVERPDGSNFTLKIRSTKLEDSAMYFCASSESWSTDTQYFGPGTRLTVL.

The J gene is TRBJ1-1, the V gene TRBV7-9; tentative D call: TRBD1 (6 bases). This CDR3 region has 13 residues. CDR1 SEHNR and CDR2 FQNEAQ come from the germline V gene (reference sequence). Trimming cost V 7 bases and J 7 bases, with 16 bases left between them. The CDR3 protein is CASTNPGQGEAFF. Here the CDR3 DNA reads TGTGCCAGCACCAATCCGGGACAAGGTGAAGCTTTCTTT.

Only a few counts were recorded for this clone. The chain employs TRBV5-1 and TRBJ2-7; TRBD2 aligns across 9 bases. Germline V gene sequence: CDR1 SGHRS, CDR2 YFSETQ. This CDR3 contains 15 residues. With V trimmed by 4 bases and J by 3 bases, 8 bases remained unmatched. The CDR3 DNA sequence: TGCGCCAGCAGCAAGACTAGCGGTAGTGTCTACGAGCAGTACTTC. This translates into CASSKTSGSVYEQYF. Full variable domain (remainder filled in from reference TRBV5-1 and TRBJ2-7): KAGVTQTPRYLIKTRGQQVTLSCSPISGHRSVSWYQQTPGQGLQFLFEYFSETQRNKGNFPGRFSGRQFSNSRSEMNVSTLELGDSALYLCASSKTSGSVYEQYFGPGTRLTVT.

This clone was observed a single time. The genes are TRBV21-1 and TRBJ1-2. TRBV21-1 is deemed a pseudogene. The CDR3 runs to 14 residues. CDR3 nucleotides: TGTGCCAGCAGCAAAGCGCCCGGGTTCTATGGCTACACCTTC. Translation gives CASSKAPGFYGYTF.

The chain combines TRBV6-6 with TRBJ2-7, with a possible D match to TRBD1 (5 bases). Germline V gives CDR1 MNHNY, CDR2 SVGAGI (reference sequence). The CDR3 is 13 residues long. V lost 2 bases and J lost 2, with 7 bases in between. This CDR3 is CASSYGATYEQYF. CDR3 in DNA: TGTGCCAGCAGTTACGGGGCTACCTACGAGCAGTACTTC.

This chain uses TRBV7-8 with TRBJ2-1, with TRBD2 identical over 12 bases. In germline, CDR1 is SGHVS, CDR2 FQNEAQ. The trim removed 1 base at V and 0 bases at J, leaving 10 bases unmatched. This CDR3 has 20 amino acids. The CDR3 region has the DNA TGTGCCAGCAGCTTAGGACGTTGGCTAGCGGGAGGGAGCTCCTACAATGAGCAGTTCTTC. Translation gives CASSLGRWLAGGSSYNEQFF.

The chain couples TRBV7-9 to TRBJ1-5, with 7 bases fitting TRBD1. CDR3 length equals 15 residues. Germline V lookup: CDR1 SEHNR, CDR2 FQNEAQ (reference sequence). Trimming took 1 base from V and 2 from J; bases not matched to a gene: 2. DNA for the CDR3: TGTGCCAGCAGCTTAGATGGACAGGGCAATCAGCCCCAGCATTTT. Translation: CASSLDGQGNQPQHF.

The chain joins TRBV28 to TRBJ1-5; no clear D. The CDR3 is made up of 14 amino acids. The V end lost 7 bases, the J end lost 9 bases, and 19 bases lay between the germline ends. CDR1 is MDHEN, CDR2 SYDVKM, per germline. CDR3 region: CASTLGGPRWPQHF. The CDR3 DNA follows: TGTGCCAGCACCCTGGGAGGACCCCGTTGGCCCCAGCATTTT.

Only one count was recorded for this clone. The J gene is TRBJ1-2, the V gene TRBV11-3; D possibly corresponds to TRBD1 (5 bases). V was shortened by 1 base and J by 4 bases, with 10 bases between the two germline ends. Germline loops: CDR1 SGHNT, CDR2 YENEEA. The CDR3 covers 14 residues. CDR3 amino acids: CASSLAQGAYGYTF. DNA of the CDR3: TGTGCCAGCAGCTTAGCCCAGGGCGCCTATGGCTACACCTTC.

The V gene is TRBV27, the J gene TRBJ2-1; 7 nucleotides agree with TRBD1. The ends lost 10 bases at V and 3 bases at J; junction bases unmatched: 15. There are 16 residues in the CDR3. Germline loops: CDR1 MNHEY, CDR2 SMNVEV (reference sequence). The CDR3 protein is CATLSKSGTDYNEQFF. The CDR3 DNA is TGTGCCACCTTATCCAAATCCGGGACAGACTACAATGAGCAGTTCTTC.

The chain recombines TRBV7-2 with TRBJ2-3, with 10 bases matching TRBD2. Germline V CDR1 and CDR2: SGHTA, FQGNSA. The CDR3 length is 15 residues. V lost 2 bases to trimming and J lost 1 base; unmatched junction nucleotides: 0. The CDR3, as DNA: TGTGCCAGCAGCTTACTAGCGGGGGGCACAGATACGCAGTATTTT. Amino acids: CASSLLAGGTDTQYF.

The rearrangement joins TRBV6-4 to TRBJ2-7; 8 bases fit TRBD2. In germline, CDR1 is MRHNA, CDR2 SNTAGT. V was pared by 4 bases and J by 4 bases, with 9 bases of the junction left unmatched. The CDR3 totals 15 residues. CDR3 region: CASSVLAGGLYEQYF. CDR3 coding DNA: TGTGCCAGCAGTGTACTCGCGGGAGGACTTTACGAGCAGTACTTC.

This clone showed up just a few times. V is TRBV28 and J is TRBJ2-1; 7 positions agree with TRBD2. The CDR3 spans 14 residues. The germline gives CDR1 MDHEN, CDR2 SYDVKM. V gave up 4 bases and J gave up 14 bases; unmatched junction bases: 14. CDR3 loop: CASSSLAGGSSEFF. The CDR3 DNA reads as TGTGCCAGCAGTTCCCTGGCCGGGGGGAGCTCAGAGTTCTTC.